This is a list of T cell receptor beta chains from one sample in a study of human T cells and chemical hapten exposure. One entry per CDR3 protein results from TCRdb running MiXCR on the RACE reads. The sample contains about 34,000 distinct CDR3 sequences, roughly 6.4% of which appear only once. Sequencing was performed on whole blood, taken in connection with sensitization to the hapten diphenylcyclopropenone (DPC). The receptors here all came from a young woman with alopecia areata. Some clones in this sample may be carry-over from other donors' samples. The CDR3 runs from the conserved cysteine through the conserved F or W. Each record gives: V gene, D gene, J gene, CDR3 protein. D genes are given only for firm matches.

>TRBV7-2|-|TRBJ2-7
CASSLDGGLSYEQYF
>TRBV20-1|-|TRBJ2-3
CSAVEGGGGSDTQYF
>TRBV9|TRBD2|TRBJ2-7
CASSVEGTSVSEQYF
>TRBV6-6|TRBD2|TRBJ2-2
CASSYSGTSGRELFF
>TRBV20-1|-|TRBJ1-5
CSARKAGDSNQPQHF
>TRBV11-2|TRBD2|TRBJ2-3
CASSVTSGASTDTQYF
>TRBV19|-|TRBJ1-1
CASSTTNFRVAEAFF
>TRBV12-3/TRBV12-4|-|TRBJ2-7
CASTGFPSYEQYF
>TRBV28|TRBD1|TRBJ2-7
CASSRVGTGYEQYF
>TRBV29-1|TRBD2|TRBJ2-3
CSVVPLATSTDTQYF
>TRBV7-2|-|TRBJ2-1
CASTRDSPYNEQFF
>TRBV12-3/TRBV12-4|-|TRBJ1-5
CASSLIGSQPQHF
>TRBV4-3|-|TRBJ1-5
CASSQEHDQPQHF
>TRBV11-2|TRBD2|TRBJ2-1
CASSPTAGGPNEQFF
>TRBV25-1|-|TRBJ1-3
CASSDTPGRESSGNTIYF
>TRBV20-1|-|TRBJ1-2
CSAPTGRNFRGYTF